This paragraph covers one TCR beta chain sequence. J lost 6 bases, V lost 2 bases, and 2 bases had no gene match. Germline V CDR1 and CDR2: MNHEY, SMNVEV (reference sequence). CDR3 size: 15 residues. The sample belongs to a study of blood T cell repertoires in COVID-19. In the original workflow: Cell counts per sample came from amplifying reference gene primers. Clones were sequenced by immunoSEQ multiplex PCR, and TCRdb holds only the in-frame ones, with some missing. That table is the source of V, J and clone size, and D and trimming were worked out from the DNA. The sample records nearly 60,000 clones, more than 70% being singletons.

The chain uses TRBV27 and TRBJ2-4; TRBD2 aligns across 12 bases. The source of this sequence is a man between 40 and 49 years old with active COVID-19. Specimen: peripheral blood. The CDR3 DNA reads TGTGCCAGCAGTTTACTAGCGGGAGGGGGAAACATTCAGTACTTC. This codes for CASSLLAGGGNIQYF.